Below are 24 T cell receptor beta chains sequenced from a single sample in a study of shared clonotypes between healthy human individuals. The repertoire was sequenced with immunoSEQ multiplex PCR; TCRdb's copy has only in-frame clones and lacks some. In the table there are 300,000 to 400,000 clones, 73% of which are singletons. Sequencing was carried out using memory CD4+ T cells sorted from blood. Specified subset: CD45RA-negative fraction. The source of these receptors is a man aged 25 to 40 in good health.

The V gene is TRBV6-1, the J gene TRBJ2-5; D unresolved. The V end was cut by 5 bases, the J end by 5 bases, with 6 bases between. The CDR3 has 11 residues. Germline V gene sequence: CDR1 MNHNS, CDR2 SASEGT. CDR3 in DNA: TGTGCCAGCAGTTATCTGGAGACCCAGTACTTC. Translated: CASSYLETQYF.

This clone has only one observation. This chain connects TRBV5-1 to TRBJ2-1; TRBD2 aligns across 9 bases. Germline CDR1 and CDR2: SGHRS and YFSETQ. CDR3 length equals 16 residues. The trim removed 4 bases at V and 9 bases at J, leaving 14 bases unmatched. CDR3 in DNA: TGCGCCAGCAGCCCGGGGGCGGGAGGGCCATCCGGTGAGCAGTTCTTC. Protein product: CASSPGAGGPSGEQFF. Together with reference TRBV5-1 and TRBJ2-1, the CDR3 gives the full variable domain: KAGVTQTPRYLIKTRGQQVTLSCSPISGHRSVSWYQQTPGQGLQFLFEYFSETQRNKGNFPGRFSGRQFSNSRSEMNVSTLELGDSALYLCASSPGAGGPSGEQFFGPGTRLTVL.

The rearrangement links TRBV15 to TRBJ2-7; D not certain. Trimming took 5 bases from V and 2 from J, leaving 16 bases between them. The germline gives CDR1 LNHNV, CDR2 YYDKDF (reference sequence). The CDR3 has 15 residues. The CDR3 region is CATSHRTSRPYEQYF. In DNA, the CDR3 is TGTGCCACCAGCCACCGGACCTCCCGGCCCTACGAGCAGTACTTC.

The gene calls are TRBV7-9 and TRBJ1-5, with D maybe TRBD1 (5 bases). Trimming took 5 bases from V and 1 from J, leaving 9 bases between them. Germline lookup yields CDR1 SEHNR and CDR2 FQNEAQ (reference sequence). The CDR3 contains 14 residues. CDR3 residues: CASSPRDSNQPQHF. In DNA form, the CDR3 reads TGTGCCAGCAGCCCCCGGGACAGCAATCAGCCCCAGCATTTT.

The chain couples TRBV5-6 to TRBJ2-2; D is uncertain. V lost 4 bases and J lost 6, with 7 bases in between. Looked up from germline, CDR1 is SGHDT and CDR2 is YYEEEE. The CDR3 has 12 residues. This CDR3 is CASSPVSGELFF. In DNA form, the CDR3 reads TGTGCCAGCAGCCCCGTCTCCGGGGAGCTGTTTTTT.

The rearrangement uses TRBV19 and TRBJ2-1, with TRBD2 identical over 10 bases. This CDR3 has 17 residues. J gave up 0 bases and V 3 bases, and 5 bases lay outside the gene matches. From germline, CDR1 is LNHDA and CDR2 SQIVND (reference sequence). The CDR3 coding sequence is TGTGCCAGTAGTATGGGGACTAGCGCTGACTCCTACAATGAGCAGTTCTTC. Protein sequence: CASSMGTSADSYNEQFF.

This clone was seen ten or more times. Here the CDR3 reads CASSHTTGEETQYF. CDR3 bases: TGTGCCAGCTCGCATACAACAGGGGAAGAGACCCAGTACTTC. V is TRBV18 and J is TRBJ2-5; 7 bases line up with TRBD1. V lost 6 bases and J lost 3; bases outside the gene matches: 7. From germline, CDR1 is KGHSH and CDR2 LQKENI. This CDR3 has 14 amino acids.

This clone turned up a few times. The gene calls are TRBV9 and TRBJ2-1, with TRBD2 matching over 12 bases. The CDR3 covers 14 residues. V was pared by 4 bases and J by 10 bases, with 6 bases of the junction left unmatched. CDR1 SGDLS and CDR2 YYNGEE come from the germline V gene. CDR3 region: CASSPRTSGAEQFF. The CDR3 bases are TGTGCCAGCAGCCCGAGGACTAGCGGGGCAGAGCAGTTCTTC.

This clone was counted ten times or more. V usage is TRBV19 and J usage is TRBJ1-5; weak D call: TRBD1 (6 bases). CDR1 and CDR2 (germline): LNHDA, SQIVND (reference sequence). Trimming took off 4 bases at V and 3 bases at J, with 16 bases between the two ends. The CDR3 consists of 16 residues. The CDR3 spells CASSTAGGGNNQPQHF. Written as DNA, the CDR3 is TGTGCCAGTAGTACCGCGGGAGGGGGAAACAATCAGCCCCAGCATTTT.

This chain links TRBV9 with TRBJ2-6; D call uncertain. Trimming removed 1 base from V and 0 bases from J, with 8 bases in between. Looked up from germline, CDR1 is SGDLS and CDR2 is YYNGEE. The CDR3 contains 16 residues. CDR3 in DNA: TGTGCCAGCAGCGTACAAGGGATCTCTGGGGCCAACGTCCTGACTTTC. It codes for CASSVQGISGANVLTF.

V is TRBV5-6 and J is TRBJ2-7; D is perhaps TRBD1 (6 bases). With 4 bases removed from V and 4 bases from J, the gap between germline ends came to 9 bases. The CDR3 consists of 12 residues. CDR1 is SGHDT, CDR2 YYEEEE, per germline. The CDR3 region has the DNA TGTGCCAGCAGCCGAGGGGGTTACGAGCAGTACTTC. This sequence encodes CASSRGGYEQYF.

This sequence joins TRBV12-5 and TRBJ2-1; 8 positions agree with TRBD2. Germline trimming cut 4 bases from V and 10 bases from J; bases unmatched to any gene: 12. This CDR3 is built from 15 residues. Germline V gene data show CDR1 as LGHNT and CDR2 as FRNRAP. CDR3 nucleotides: TGTGCTAGTGGTTCCCTGGGGACTAGGGTCGGCGAGCAGTTCTTC. Protein: CASGSLGTRVGEQFF.

J is TRBJ2-1 and V is TRBV5-4, with D tentatively TRBD2 (6 bases). Germline assignment: CDR1 SGHNT and CDR2 YYREEE (reference sequence). The CDR3 loop spans 15 amino acids. V was cut by 0 bases and J by 6 bases, with 13 bases left in between. CDR3 sequence reads: CASSLVGRTGNEQFF. The DNA for the CDR3 is TGTGCCAGCAGCTTGGTCGGGAGAACAGGCAATGAGCAGTTCTTC.

The chain has TRBV27 and TRBJ1-2; D is unresolved. The CDR3 has 14 residues. Germline V gene data show CDR1 as MNHEY and CDR2 as SMNVEV (reference sequence). V lost 6 bases to trimming and J lost 8 bases, with 19 bases between them. The CDR3 protein is CASRLRVGFRGYTF. Here the CDR3 DNA reads TGTGCCAGCAGACTGAGGGTCGGGTTTCGGGGCTACACCTTC.

V is TRBV28 and J is TRBJ2-1; D possibly matches TRBD1 or TRBD2 (5 bases each). CDR3 length equals 15 residues. The V end was cut by 3 bases, the J end by 0 bases, with 9 bases between. Germline assignment: CDR1 MDHEN and CDR2 SYDVKM. This chain's CDR3 is CASSLPGPSYNEQFF. CDR3 DNA sequence: TGTGCCAGCAGTTTGCCGGGGCCCTCCTACAATGAGCAGTTCTTC.

This chain connects TRBV5-1 to TRBJ1-3, with TRBD1 as a possible D gene (5 bases). The CDR3 is 15 amino acids. Between the trimmed V and J ends, which lost 0 bases and 4 bases, there was a span of 11 bases. The germline V gene encodes CDR1 SGHRS and CDR2 YFSETQ. This CDR3 is CASSLGGLIGNTIYF. As DNA, the CDR3 is TGCGCCAGCAGCTTGGGGGGCCTTATAGGAAACACCATATATTTT.

This clone appeared many times. This sequence joins TRBV11-2 and TRBJ2-1, with 11 bases matching TRBD1. CDR3 length: 17 residues. The J segment lost 9 bases and the V segment lost 4 bases, leaving 14 bases of the junction unmatched. CDR1 is SGHAT and CDR2 is FQNNGV in the germline V gene. The CDR3 loop is CASSYRDRGIVRGEQFF. In nucleotides, the CDR3 is TGTGCCAGCAGCTACCGGGACAGGGGGATTGTAAGGGGTGAGCAGTTCTTC.

The V and J genes are TRBV5-6 and TRBJ2-5; D gene ambiguous. The CDR3 has 13 amino acids. Germline V gene sequence: CDR1 SGHDT, CDR2 YYEEEE. Trimming pared 1 base from V and 1 base from J, leaving 5 bases between. CDR3 DNA sequence: TGTGCCAGCAGCTTGAACTTCCAAGAGACCCAGTACTTC. It yields the protein CASSLNFQETQYF.

This clone was detected only a few times. This chain joins TRBV11-2 and TRBJ2-1, with 7 bases aligning to TRBD1. Germline trimming cut 0 bases from V and 6 bases from J; bases unmatched to any gene: 8. Germline V CDR1 and CDR2: SGHAT, FQNNGV. CDR3 length: 16 residues. In nucleotides, the CDR3 is TGTGCCAGCAGCTTAGATTGGGGGACAGCCCCCAATGAGCAGTTCTTC. It specifies CASSLDWGTAPNEQFF.

The V gene is TRBV2, the J gene TRBJ1-3; no reliable D call. In germline, CDR1 is SNHLY, CDR2 FYNNEI. Trimming cost V 6 bases and J 0 bases, with 15 bases left between them. This CDR3 is built from 16 residues. DNA of the CDR3: TGTGCCAGCAGCAAGGGAAGCCTGTTCTCTGGAAACACCATATATTTT. This gives the protein CASSKGSLFSGNTIYF.

The genes are TRBV21-1 and TRBJ2-2; TRBD2 is the table's D call and was not checked against the DNA. TRBV21-1 is designated a pseudogene. The length of the CDR3 is 17 residues. CDR3 sequence: CASSRDSGRVNGGELFF. The CDR3 DNA reads TGTGCCAGCAGCAGGGATAGCGGGAGGGTTAATGGCGGGGAGCTGTTTTTT.

This clone was seen repeatedly, ten times or more. The chain combines TRBV18 with TRBJ1-5; D is unclear. The ends were cut back, 1 base at V and 1 base at J, with 14 bases in the middle. This CDR3 is built from 17 residues. Germline CDR1 reads KGHSH; CDR2 reads LQKENI. CDR3 sequence: CASSPLATGVSNQPQHF. Here the CDR3 DNA reads TGTGCCAGCTCACCACTGGCGACTGGGGTGAGCAATCAGCCCCAGCATTTT.

This chain links TRBV2 with TRBJ2-7; 9 nucleotides line up with TRBD1. The V and J ends lost 5 bases and 5 bases, in that order; junction bases with no gene match: 10. Germline CDR1 is SNHLY and CDR2 is FYNNEI. The CDR3 has 15 residues. Here the CDR3 DNA reads TGTGCCAGCAGTAGGAGCCGGGACAGGGCCCACGAGCAGTACTTC. It is translated as CASSRSRDRAHEQYF.

The gene calls are TRBV28 and TRBJ2-7; 9 bases map to TRBD1. The germline V gene encodes CDR1 MDHEN and CDR2 SYDVKM. J gave up 3 bases and V 4 bases, and 7 bases lay outside the gene matches. The CDR3 spans 15 residues. The CDR3 coding sequence is TGTGCCAGCAGTTCCCCGGGACAGGGCTTCTACGAGCAGTACTTC. Translation gives CASSSPGQGFYEQYF.